This TCR beta chain was sequenced for a study of cytomegalovirus exposure and HLA in healthy donors. Trimming left V 2 bases short and J 4 bases short, with 12 bases between. The CDR3 runs 14 residues. Per the germline V gene, CDR1 is GTSNPN and CDR2 is SVGIG (reference sequence). It was with 60 Vbeta and 13 Jbeta primers that the PCR ran. Profiling relied on immunoSEQ multiplex PCR, and the TCRdb table lists in-frame clones only, not all of them. Among about 130,000 clones listed, about 85% were seen once. The chain joins TRBV30 to TRBJ1-3; D possibly corresponds to TRBD1 (6 bases). The receptor was isolated from a woman in her twenties or thirties in good health and CMV-seropositive. Sequences were obtained from PBMCs. The DNA for the CDR3 is TGTGCCTGGAGTCAGCAGGGGCTAGGAAACACCATATATTTT. As protein: CAWSQQGLGNTIYF. Full variable domain (missing parts from reference TRBV30 and TRBJ1-3): SQTIHQWPATLVQPVGSPLSLECTVEGTSNPNLYWYRQAAGRGLQLLFYSVGIGQISSEVPQNLSASRPQDRQFILSSKKLLLSDSGFYLCAWSQQGLGNTIYFGEGSWLTVV.